This T cell receptor (beta chain) was sequenced for a study of T-cell memory formation after mild COVID-19 (TCRdb year 2021). Study-wide context: Most TCR sequence clusters were specific to one of the two donors. Longitudinal TCRalpha and TCRbeta repertoire sequencing tracked T-cell clones expanding and contracting after mild COVID-19 in two donors. The cohort was made up of two young adult volunteers, one female and one male, who were previously healthy.

The study at large found these results: Clones contracting from day 15 to 85 had balanced CD4/CD8 phenotypes, while a second wave expanding from day 15 to 37 was biased towards CD4+. SARS-CoV-2 specificity of the second-wave clones peaking on day 37 was not confirmed. The study included only two mild cases, and larger cohorts that include severe cases with pre-infection samples were judged to be necessary. The detection of some responding clones in pre-infection memory suggests that pre-existing cross-reactive memory T cells joined the SARS-CoV-2 response. Contracting CD4+ clones turned up mainly in the CM and EM memory subsets, whereas EMRA was where CD8+ clones were enriched.

This clonotype was recorded a few times. Its antigen remains unidentified. The record has no base qualities; no much larger clone is one base away. This sample was sequenced with an Illumina NovaSeq 6000. TCRalpha and TCRbeta cDNA libraries were built by 5'RACE with constant-segment primers, adding sample barcodes and unique molecular identifiers. Trizol reagent was used to extract RNA from every sample. Amplification of the libraries took two PCR steps, and the second step added a second sample barcode plus Illumina TruSeq adapters. Sequencing of the libraries was done on an Illumina NovaSeq, producing 2 x 150 bp paired-end reads. In the paper's pipeline: Reads were demultiplexed and collapsed into UMI-guided consensus sequences with migec v1.2.7. Using mixcr v2.1.11, the UMI consensuses were aligned to TRA and TRB V and J templates and assembled into clonotypes. Clonotypes were classified as expanded or contracted when called significant by both edgeR and NoisET, with noise models trained on biological replicates. For edgeR calls, the thresholds were a false discovery rate-adjusted p below 0.01 and a log2 fold-change of 1. As an exploratory analysis of dynamics, max-normalized trajectories of the 1000 most abundant clonotypes were examined by PCA with hierarchical clustering. Each responding clone was given a CD4 or CD8 phenotype based on the CD4+ and CD8+ repertoires, which had been sequenced separately. The raw public reads went through TCRdb reprocessing: fastp at Q25, MiXCR clone calling, in-frame beta chains kept. Identical CDR3 protein sequences are pooled into one entry, listed with their most common genes and DNA. TCRdb, not the original authors, processed these V and J calls. Within this sample are fewer than 550,000 distinct CDR3 sequences, with 20% of them counted one time only. The ten largest clones take up approximately 8.1% of the sample.

PBMCs were isolated by Ficoll-Paque density gradient centrifugation. Taken from the germline V gene (reference sequence), the CDR1 and CDR2 loops are SGHNT and YYREEE. Trimming removed 4 bases from V and 3 bases from J, leaving 11 bases between the germline ends. The CDR3 measures 13 amino acids from cysteine to phenylalanine. Of all the DNA, just the CDR3 is kept, 39 bases in frame from base 1. The origin of this receptor is an adult woman who had mild COVID-19 (a few samples of this study predate the infection). The sample titles of this study are shuffled in the database, so cell type and time point are left out; the donor was told from shared clones. The sample comprised PBMCs or a T cell subset sorted from them (not recorded which). The rearrangement joined TRBV5-4 to TRBJ2-7; the D gene identity is not certain. Here is the DNA: TGTGCCAGCAGCCCCCATACTGACTACGAGCAGTACTTC. It translates as CASSPHTDYEQYF.